These T cell receptor beta chains were read from a single sample in a study of T cell repertoires in cytomegalovirus infection. TCRdb reanalysed the reads using MiXCR and keeps one entry per CDR3 protein. Of under 850,000 distinct CDR3 sequences in the sample, 30% to 35% are singletons; the top ten hold about 20%. These receptors have no identified antigens. This specimen was cultured PBMCs, taken from culture after CMV antigen stimulation. Receptor source: a human donor in good health (CMV status not recorded). Some clones in this sample may be carry-over from other donors' samples. CDR3s include the opening cysteine and the closing phenylalanine or tryptophan. The D gene is left open where the match is weak. A row's size may be missing; if present it is once, few, many or a size class.

V	J	D	size	DNA	CDR3
TRBV7-9	TRBJ2-3	TRBD1	.	TGTGCCAGCAGCCCGCGCCACGGGGGACAGGGCACAGATACGCAGTATTTT	CASSPRHGGQGTDTQYF
TRBV6-1	TRBJ2-5	TRBD1	few	TGTGCCAGCAGTCTCCGTTCGACAGGGGTCCAAGAGACCCAGTACTTC	CASSLRSTGVQETQYF
TRBV7-2	TRBJ2-2	TRBD2	few	TGTGCCAGCAGAGATAAGCGGGGCTCCGGGGAGCTGTTTTTT	CASRDKRGSGELFF
TRBV19	TRBJ2-7	.	.	TGTGCCAGTAGTATAGGGACGGCGACCTACGAGCAGTACTTC	CASSIGTATYEQYF
TRBV6-1	TRBJ2-7	.	.	TGTGCCAGCAGTGAAGGGTGGGGGGCGGGCGAGCAGTACTTC	CASSEGWGAGEQYF
TRBV12-3/TRBV12-4	TRBJ1-1	TRBD1	many	TGTGCCAGCACCTCTGAGGGGGCGGGTGGATACACTGAAGCTTTCTTT	CASTSEGAGGYTEAFF
TRBV6-5	TRBJ2-1	.	.	TGTGCCAGCAGTAGCCGACTAGACCATGAGCAGTTCTTC	CASSSRLDHEQFF
TRBV19	TRBJ1-5	.	.	TGTGCCAGTTGGGGGAGGACCTCAGGGCCCCAGCATTTT	CASWGRTSGPQHF
TRBV19	TRBJ1-4	.	.	TGTGCCAGTAGTACCAGTTGGGGAGAGGAAAAACTGTTTTTT	CASSTSWGEEKLFF
TRBV7-2	TRBJ2-7	.	many	TGTGCCAGCAGCTTAGCCCAGGGTGGCGGGATCTACGAGCAGTACTTC	CASSLAQGGGIYEQYF
TRBV5-1	TRBJ2-5	.	.	TGCGCCAGCAGCTTGCACGGTGGAGAGACCCAGTACTTC	CASSLHGGETQYF
TRBV28	TRBJ1-5	.	few	TGTGCCAGCAGTTTATCGTTCGGTCAGCCCCAGCATTTT	CASSLSFGQPQHF
TRBV7-2	TRBJ1-6	.	few	TGTGCCAGCAGCTCCCAGGGTCTGAAGAATTCACCCCTCCACTTT	CASSSQGLKNSPLHF
TRBV2	TRBJ1-2	TRBD1	few	TGTGCCAGCAAGCTTCTACAGGGGAACTATGGCTACACCTTC	CASKLLQGNYGYTF
TRBV19	TRBJ1-2	TRBD1	.	TGTGCCAGCGACAGGGGATCTAACTATGGCTACACCTTC	CASDRGSNYGYTF
TRBV20-1	TRBJ2-3	.	.	TGCAGTGCTAGAGATGACCTCACAGATACGCAGTATTTT	CSARDDLTDTQYF
TRBV7-9	TRBJ2-7	TRBD2	.	TGTGCCAGCAGCTTAGCACACCACCTAGCGGGAGTTTTCTACGAGCAGTACTTC	CASSLAHHLAGVFYEQYF
TRBV4-2	TRBJ2-2	TRBD2	.	TGTGCCAGCAGCCAAGGAGGGACTAGCGGAACCGGGGAGCTGTTTTTT	CASSQGGTSGTGELFF
TRBV4-3	TRBJ1-2	.	.	TGCGCCAGCAGCCAAGGCGGCAGGGGTAACTATGGCTACACCTTC	CASSQGGRGNYGYTF
TRBV7-2	TRBJ1-6	.	many	TGTGCCAGCAGCGGACAGCTTTCACCCCTCCACTTT	CASSGQLSPLHF
TRBV12-3/TRBV12-4	TRBJ2-5	.	.	TGTGCCAGCAGTTTTGGAGCTAACGGACGAGAGACCCAGTACTTC	CASSFGANGRETQYF
TRBV12-3/TRBV12-4	TRBJ2-1	.	few	TGTGCCAGCAGTCGGACAGCGGTCGACTACAATGAGCAGTTCTTC	CASSRTAVDYNEQFF
TRBV12-3/TRBV12-4	TRBJ1-3	.	.	TGTGCCACATCATCGGGGACCGACACCATATATTTT	CATSSGTDTIYF
TRBV7-9	TRBJ2-3	TRBD2	many	TGTGCCAGCAGTCCTAGCGGGAGCAGTGTAGATACGCAGTATTTT	CASSPSGSSVDTQYF
TRBV7-8	TRBJ2-1	.	many	TGTGCCAGCAGCTTGAGGGAGGGGGAGTGGTATGGGCAGTTCTTC	CASSLREGEWYGQFF
TRBV29-1	TRBJ2-3	TRBD2	.	TGCAGCGTCTTGAGCGGGGGGGCAGGAGATACGCAGTATTTT	CSVLSGGAGDTQYF
TRBV19	TRBJ2-1	TRBD2	few	TGTGCCAGTAGTATAGCCTCTTGGCGGGAGGGTTCCTACAATGAGCAGTTCTTC	CASSIASWREGSYNEQFF